This T cell receptor beta chain was retrieved from a study of identical twins. Study-level points and caveats: The presence of invariant MAIT and iNKT cells could partly confound analyses of zero-insertion sequences.

Turning to this clonotype: No antigen is known for it.

Via MiXCR, TCRdb re-called the 5' RACE reads, giving one row per CDR3 protein. The top ten hold about 12% of the sample, which has hundreds of thousands of distinct CDR3 sequences, about 18% seen once. Germline lookup yields CDR1 DFQATT and CDR2 SNEGSKA (reference sequence). The CDR3 covers 14 residues. Trimming cost V 0 bases and J 3 bases, with 12 bases left between them. These records were also assigned to another study, of T cells expressing NK-cell markers. That work contributes: What remained unclear was the HCMV specificity of expanded NKG2C+ T cell clones.

This clonotype was sampled from a woman aged 18-29 years in good health. This chain links TRBV20-1 with TRBJ2-7, with D unclear. Source material: PBMCs. CDR3 nucleotides: TGCAGTGCTAGAGATTTTCGACGCGACTACGAGCAGTACTTC. This sequence encodes CSARDFRRDYEQYF.